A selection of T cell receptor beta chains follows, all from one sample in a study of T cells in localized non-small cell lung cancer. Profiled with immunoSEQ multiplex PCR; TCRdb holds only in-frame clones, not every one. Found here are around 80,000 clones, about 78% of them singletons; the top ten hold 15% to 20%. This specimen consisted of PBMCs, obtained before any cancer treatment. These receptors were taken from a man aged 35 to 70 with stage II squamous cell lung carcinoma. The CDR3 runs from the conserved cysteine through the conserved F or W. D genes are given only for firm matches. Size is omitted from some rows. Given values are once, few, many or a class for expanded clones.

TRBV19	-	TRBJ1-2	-	CASSIDNYGYTF	TGTGCCAGTAGTATAGATAACTATGGCTACACCTTC
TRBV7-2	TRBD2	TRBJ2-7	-	CASSLLALAGTGEQYF	TGTGCCAGCAGCTTGCTGGCGCTAGCGGGGACCGGGGAGCAGTACTTC
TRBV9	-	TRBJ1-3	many	CASSVDHLGNTIYF	TGTGCCAGCAGCGTAGATCACCTTGGAAACACCATATATTTT
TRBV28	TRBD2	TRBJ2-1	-	CASSPRTSAYNEQFF	TGTGCCAGCAGCCCTAGGACTAGCGCTTACAATGAGCAGTTCTTC
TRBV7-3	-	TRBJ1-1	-	CASSPGGPNTEAFF	TGTGCCAGCAGCCCCGGGGGCCCGAACACTGAAGCTTTCTTT
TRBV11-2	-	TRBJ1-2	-	CASSPPGQKLYGYTF	TGTGCCAGCAGCCCCCCAGGACAGAAGCTATATGGCTACACCTTC
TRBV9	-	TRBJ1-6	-	CASSVGGTHNSPLHF	TGTGCCAGCAGCGTGGGAGGGACACATAATTCACCCCTCCACTTT
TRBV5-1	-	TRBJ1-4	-	CASSHGRGTPNEKLFF	TGCGCCAGCAGTCATGGCCGGGGGACGCCAAATGAAAAACTGTTTTTT
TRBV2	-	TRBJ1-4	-	CASSVSGATNEKLFF	TGTGCCAGCAGTGTATCGGGAGCAACTAATGAAAAACTGTTTTTT
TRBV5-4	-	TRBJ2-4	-	CASSLRGFQNIQYF	TGTGCCAGCAGCTTAAGGGGGTTCCAAAACATTCAGTACTTC
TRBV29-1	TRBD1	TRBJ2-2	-	CSVGDRANTGELFF	TGCAGCGTTGGGGACAGGGCCAACACCGGGGAGCTGTTTTTT
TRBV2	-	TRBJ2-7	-	CASSEAPGADYEQYF	TGTGCCAGCAGTGAAGCGCCAGGGGCGGACTACGAGCAGTACTTC
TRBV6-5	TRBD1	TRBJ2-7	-	CASSYSSQGAFEQYF	TGTGCCAGCAGTTACTCCTCCCAGGGGGCTTTCGAGCAGTACTTC
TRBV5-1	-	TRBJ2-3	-	CASSLSTDTQYF	TGCGCCAGCAGCTTGTCCACAGATACGCAGTATTTT
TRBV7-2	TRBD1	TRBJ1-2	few	CASSLVTQGANGYTF	TGTGCCAGCAGCTTAGTAACGCAGGGGGCGAATGGCTACACCTTC
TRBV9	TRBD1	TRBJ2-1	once	CASGPGTGAQNEQFF	TGTGCCAGCGGGCCCGGGACAGGGGCGCAAAATGAGCAGTTCTTC
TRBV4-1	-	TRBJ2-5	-	CASSPLWGEGGETQYF	TGCGCCAGCAGCCCCCTTTGGGGAGAAGGGGGAGAGACCCAGTACTTC
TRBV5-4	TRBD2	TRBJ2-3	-	CASSRGYGREDGDTQYF	TGTGCCAGCAGCAGGGGGTACGGGCGGGAGGATGGAGATACGCAGTATTTT
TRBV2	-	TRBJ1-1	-	CAAGRGEAFF	TGTGCAGCAGGGCGGGGTGAAGCTTTCTTT
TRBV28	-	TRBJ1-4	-	CASSGESLGKLFF	TGTGCCAGCAGTGGAGAGAGTCTGGGAAAACTGTTTTTT
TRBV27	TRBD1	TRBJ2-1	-	CASSLRTGITYNEQFF	TGTGCCAGCAGTTTGAGGACAGGGATAACCTACAATGAGCAGTTCTTC
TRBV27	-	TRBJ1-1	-	CASSPPGTEAFF	TGTGCCAGCAGCCCCCCGGGGACTGAAGCTTTCTTT
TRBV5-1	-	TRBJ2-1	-	CASSRNRVGDEQFF	TGCGCCAGCAGCCGTAACAGGGTTGGGGATGAGCAGTTCTTC
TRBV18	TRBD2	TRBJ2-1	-	CASSPGTSDYEQFF	TGTGCCAGCTCACCCGGGACTAGCGACTATGAGCAGTTCTTC
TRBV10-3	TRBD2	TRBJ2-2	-	CAISGAAGGTGELFF	TGTGCCATCAGTGGAGCAGCGGGGGGGACCGGGGAGCTGTTTTTT
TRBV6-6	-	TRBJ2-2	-	CASSPTRGLDTGELFF	TGTGCCAGCAGCCCAACCCGGGGACTGGACACCGGGGAGCTGTTTTTT
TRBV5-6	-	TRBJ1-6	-	CASSLKSGGARSPLHF	TGTGCCAGCAGCTTAAAAAGCGGGGGGGCCAGGTCACCCCTCCACTTT
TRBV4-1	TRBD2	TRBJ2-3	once	CASSLLTSGEEDTQYF	TGCGCCAGCAGCCTACTGACTAGCGGAGAGGAAGATACGCAGTATTTT
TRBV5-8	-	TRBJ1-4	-	CASSLEGTNEKLFF	TGTGCCAGCAGCTTGGAGGGGACTAATGAAAAACTGTTTTTT
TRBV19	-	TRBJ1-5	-	CASSRSGAGNQPQHF	TGTGCCAGTAGTAGGTCAGGGGCGGGCAATCAGCCCCAGCATTTT
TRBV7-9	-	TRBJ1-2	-	CASSQVGRQGYTF	TGTGCCAGCAGCCAAGTTGGGCGTCAGGGCTACACCTTC
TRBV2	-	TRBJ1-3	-	CASKGGGTIYF	TGTGCCAGCAAGGGGGGAGGCACCATATATTTT
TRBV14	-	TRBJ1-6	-	CASSPGASSYNSPLHF	TGTGCCAGCAGCCCGGGCGCCAGCTCCTATAATTCACCCCTCCACTTT
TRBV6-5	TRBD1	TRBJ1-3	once	CASRTGGNSGNTIYF	TGTGCCAGCAGGACAGGGGGTAACTCTGGAAACACCATATATTTT
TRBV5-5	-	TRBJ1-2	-	CASSSQTGSDGYTF	TGTGCCAGCAGCTCCCAAACAGGGTCGGATGGCTACACCTTC
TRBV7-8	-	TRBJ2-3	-	CASSLLTGASTDTQYF	TGTGCCAGCAGCTTATTGACCGGGGCCAGCACAGATACGCAGTATTTT
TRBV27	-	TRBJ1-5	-	CASSLDGGSNQPQHF	TGTGCCAGCAGTTTAGACGGTGGTAGCAATCAGCCCCAGCATTTT
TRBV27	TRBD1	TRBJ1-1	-	CASSPGTVNTEAFF	TGTGCCAGCAGTCCCGGGACAGTGAACACTGAAGCTTTCTTT
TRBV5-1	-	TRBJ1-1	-	CASSLVPGPEGEAFF	TGCGCCAGCAGCTTGGTACCGGGCCCCGAAGGGGAAGCTTTCTTT
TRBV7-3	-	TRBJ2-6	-	CASSLESGANVLTF	TGTGCCAGCAGCTTGGAGTCTGGGGCCAACGTCCTGACTTTC
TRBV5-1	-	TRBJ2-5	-	CASSLVGGQETQYF	TGCGCCAGCAGCTTGGTAGGAGGTCAAGAGACCCAGTACTTC
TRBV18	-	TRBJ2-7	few	CASSPPTRTEYEQYF	TGTGCCAGCTCACCACCAACCCGGACAGAGTACGAGCAGTACTTC
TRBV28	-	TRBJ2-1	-	CASSLFGVQTSNEQFF	TGTGCCAGCAGTTTGTTTGGAGTCCAAACTAGCAATGAGCAGTTCTTC
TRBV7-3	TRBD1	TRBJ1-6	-	CASSLGTGKNSPLHF	TGTGCCAGCAGCTTAGGGACAGGGAAGAATTCACCCCTCCACTTT
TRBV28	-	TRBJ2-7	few	CASRAPGLDYEQYF	TGTGCCAGCAGGGCCCCCGGGTTGGATTACGAGCAGTACTTC
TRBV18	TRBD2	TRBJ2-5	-	CASSPPLELAGRETQYF	TGTGCCAGCTCACCACCGCTAGAACTAGCGGGGAGAGAGACCCAGTACTTC
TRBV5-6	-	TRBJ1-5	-	CASSLPNQPQHF	TGTGCCAGCAGCTTGCCAAATCAGCCCCAGCATTTT
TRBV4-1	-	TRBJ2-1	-	CASSQGLVDEQFF	TGCGCCAGCAGCCAAGGGCTAGTCGATGAGCAGTTCTTC
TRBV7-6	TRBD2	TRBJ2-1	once	CASSPQEGLAGDQFF	TGTGCCAGCAGCCCACAGGAGGGACTAGCGGGAGACCAGTTCTTC
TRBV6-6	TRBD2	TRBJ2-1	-	CASSFGTSGSDEQFF	TGTGCCAGCAGTTTCGGGACTAGCGGGAGCGATGAGCAGTTCTTC
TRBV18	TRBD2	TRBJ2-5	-	CASSPLAGGQETQYF	TGTGCCAGCTCACCTCTAGCGGGGGGCCAAGAGACCCAGTACTTC
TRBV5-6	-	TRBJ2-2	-	CASSLVGRETTGELFF	TGTGCCAGCAGCTTGGTGGGCAGGGAAACGACCGGGGAGCTGTTTTTT
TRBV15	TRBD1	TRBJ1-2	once	CATSRGQGQGTYGYTF	TGTGCCACCAGCAGAGGTCAGGGACAGGGTACCTATGGCTACACCTTC
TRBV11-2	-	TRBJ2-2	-	CASSPPQNTGELFF	TGTGCCAGCAGCCCACCCCAGAACACCGGGGAGCTGTTTTTT
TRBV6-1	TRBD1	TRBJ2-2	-	CASSGQGSTGELFF	TGTGCCAGCAGTGGACAGGGGAGTACCGGGGAGCTGTTTTTT